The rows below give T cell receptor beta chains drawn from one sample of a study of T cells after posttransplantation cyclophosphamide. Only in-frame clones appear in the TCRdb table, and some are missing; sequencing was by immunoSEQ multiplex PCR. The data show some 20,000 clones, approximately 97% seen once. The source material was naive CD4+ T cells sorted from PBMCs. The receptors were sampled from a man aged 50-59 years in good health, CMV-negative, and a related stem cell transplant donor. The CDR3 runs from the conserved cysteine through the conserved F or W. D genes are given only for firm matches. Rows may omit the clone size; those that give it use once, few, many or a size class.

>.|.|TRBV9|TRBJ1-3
CASSVRAGNTIYF
TGTGCCAGCAGCGTCAGGGCTGGAAACACCATATATTTT
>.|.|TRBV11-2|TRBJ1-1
CASSLAGYTEAFF
TGTGCCAGCAGCTTAGCAGGGTACACTGAAGCTTTCTTT
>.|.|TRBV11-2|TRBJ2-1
CASSFWGLSSSYNEQFF
TGTGCCAGCAGTTTCTGGGGGCTTTCGAGCTCCTACAATGAGCAGTTCTTC
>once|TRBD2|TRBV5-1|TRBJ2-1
CASSLGAAGGYNEQFF
TGCGCCAGCAGCCTGGGGGCGGCGGGGGGTTACAATGAGCAGTTCTTC
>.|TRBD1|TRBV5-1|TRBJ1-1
CASSLQGDTEAFF
TGCGCCAGCAGCTTGCAGGGGGACACTGAAGCTTTCTTT
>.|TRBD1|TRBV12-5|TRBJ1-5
CASGASPGQGDQPQHF
TGTGCTAGTGGTGCATCCCCGGGACAGGGGGATCAGCCCCAGCATTTT
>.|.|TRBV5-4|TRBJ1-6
CASRRGGAPYNSPLHF
TGTGCCAGCAGGAGGGGGGGGGCCCCATATAATTCACCCCTCCACTTT
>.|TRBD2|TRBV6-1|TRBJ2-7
CASSRTSYEQYF
TGTGCCAGCTCCAGGACTAGCTACGAGCAGTACTTC
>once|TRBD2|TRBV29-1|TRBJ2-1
CSVRREGLGDEQFF
TGCAGCGTCAGGCGGGAGGGGCTTGGGGATGAGCAGTTCTTC
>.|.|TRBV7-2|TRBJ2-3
CASSARGAGSTDTQYF
TGTGCCAGCAGCGCCCGGGGGGCAGGTAGCACAGATACGCAGTATTTT
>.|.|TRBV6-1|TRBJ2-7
CASDDSNLYEQYF
TGTGCCAGCGACGACAGTAACCTCTACGAGCAGTACTTC
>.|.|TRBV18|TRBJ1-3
CASSPATPGNTIYF
TGTGCCAGCTCACCGGCAACACCTGGAAACACCATATATTTT
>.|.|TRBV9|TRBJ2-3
CASSVEGVNTDTQYF
TGTGCCAGCAGCGTAGAAGGGGTCAACACAGATACGCAGTATTTT
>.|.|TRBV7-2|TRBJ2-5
CASSLGRGRETQYF
TGTGCCAGCAGCTTGGGCAGGGGACGCGAGACCCAGTACTTC
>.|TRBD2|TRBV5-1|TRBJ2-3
CASSLVRALAGVSPYSTDTQYF
TGCGCCAGCAGCTTGGTGAGGGCCCTAGCGGGAGTTAGCCCGTATAGCACAGATACGCAGTATTTT
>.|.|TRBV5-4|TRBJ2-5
CASSFRGPSETQYF
TGTGCCAGCAGCTTTCGAGGCCCCTCGGAGACCCAGTACTTC
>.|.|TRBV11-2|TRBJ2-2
CASSSVRRGHGELFF
TGTGCCAGCAGCTCAGTCCGGCGCGGACACGGGGAGCTGTTTTTT
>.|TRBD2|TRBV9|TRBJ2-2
CASTFGLAGAWGTGELFF
TGTGCCAGCACCTTCGGACTAGCGGGGGCCTGGGGTACCGGGGAGCTGTTTTTT
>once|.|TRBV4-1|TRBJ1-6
CASSQALQVGSPLHF
TGCGCCAGCAGCCAAGCCCTACAGGTCGGTTCACCCCTCCACTTT
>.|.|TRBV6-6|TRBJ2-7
CASSSQGTPYEQYF
TGTGCCAGCAGTTCACAGGGAACCCCCTACGAGCAGTACTTC
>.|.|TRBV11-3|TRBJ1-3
CASSSDSTGNTIYF
TGTGCCAGCAGCTCGGACAGCACTGGAAACACCATATATTTT
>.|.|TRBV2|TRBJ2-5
CASSDTGGRQTQYF
TGTGCCAGCAGTGATACGGGGGGCCGGCAGACCCAGTACTTC
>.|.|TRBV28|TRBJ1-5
CASSPGAPSNQPQHF
TGTGCCAGCAGTCCAGGGGCCCCAAGCAATCAGCCCCAGCATTTT
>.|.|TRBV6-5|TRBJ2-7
CASSYSPSTLYEQYF
TGTGCCAGCAGTTACTCGCCTAGTACCCTCTACGAGCAGTACTTC
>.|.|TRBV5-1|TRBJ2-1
CASKRAEENNEQFF
TGCGCCAGCAAGAGGGCGGAGGAGAACAATGAGCAGTTCTTC
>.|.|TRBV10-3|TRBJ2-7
CAIRPGSGQEDEQYF
TGTGCCATCAGACCGGGGAGCGGGCAGGAGGACGAGCAGTACTTC
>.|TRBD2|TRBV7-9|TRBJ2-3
CASSGLAGADTQYF
TGTGCCAGCAGCGGACTAGCGGGAGCAGATACGCAGTATTTT
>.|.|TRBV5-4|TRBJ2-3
CASRWDFTDTQYF
TGTGCCAGCAGGTGGGACTTCACAGATACGCAGTATTTT
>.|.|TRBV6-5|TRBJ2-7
CASSYSPRTYEQYF
TGTGCCAGCAGTTACTCACCCAGAACCTACGAGCAGTACTTC
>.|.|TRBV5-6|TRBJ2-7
CASSLGRYEQYF
TGTGCCAGCAGCTTGGGCAGGTACGAGCAGTACTTC
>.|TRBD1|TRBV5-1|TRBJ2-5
CASSFLTGGVLVETQYF
TGCGCCAGCAGCTTCCTGACAGGGGGCGTTTTGGTAGAGACCCAGTACTTC
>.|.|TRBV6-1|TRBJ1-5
CASFGGYSNQPQHF
TGTGCCAGCTTTGGGGGGTATAGCAATCAGCCCCAGCATTTT
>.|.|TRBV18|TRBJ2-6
CASSLRSTYFSGANVLTF
TGTGCCAGCTCCCTAAGATCGACTTACTTCTCTGGGGCCAACGTCCTGACTTTC
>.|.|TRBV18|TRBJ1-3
CASSPNGGSGNTIYF
TGTGCCAGCTCCCCAAATGGCGGCTCTGGAAACACCATATATTTT
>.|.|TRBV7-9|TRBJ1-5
CASSFRAGGLDQPQHF
TGTGCCAGCAGCTTCCGAGCGGGGGGTCTGGATCAGCCCCAGCATTTT
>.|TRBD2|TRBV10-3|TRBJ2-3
CAISESASGLSTDTQYF
TGTGCCATCAGTGAGTCGGCTAGCGGGCTGAGCACAGATACGCAGTATTTT
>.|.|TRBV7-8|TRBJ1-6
CASSLGPRGLSNSPLHF
TGTGCCAGCAGCTTGGGTCCCAGGGGTTTATCTAATTCACCCCTCCACTTT
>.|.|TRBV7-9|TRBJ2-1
CASQFLSGHYNEQFF
TGTGCCAGCCAATTCCTTAGCGGACACTACAATGAGCAGTTCTTC